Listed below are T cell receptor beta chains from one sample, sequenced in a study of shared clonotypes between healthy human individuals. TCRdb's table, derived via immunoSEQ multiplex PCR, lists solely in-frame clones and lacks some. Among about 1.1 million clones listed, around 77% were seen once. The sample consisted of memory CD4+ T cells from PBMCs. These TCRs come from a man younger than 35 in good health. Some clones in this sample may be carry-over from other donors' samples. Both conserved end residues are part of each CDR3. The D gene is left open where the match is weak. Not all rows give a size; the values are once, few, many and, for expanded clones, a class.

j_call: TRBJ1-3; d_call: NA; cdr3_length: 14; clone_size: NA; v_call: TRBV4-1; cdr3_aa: CASADTYSGNTIYF; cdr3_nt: TGCGCCAGCGCGGACACCTACTCTGGAAACACCATATATTTT
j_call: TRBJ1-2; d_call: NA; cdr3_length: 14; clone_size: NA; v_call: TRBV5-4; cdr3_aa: CASSFWGAAHGYTF; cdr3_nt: TGTGCCAGCAGCTTCTGGGGGGCGGCCCATGGCTACACCTTC
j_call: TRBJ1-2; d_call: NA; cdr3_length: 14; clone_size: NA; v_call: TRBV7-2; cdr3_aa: CASSLGSSNYGYTF; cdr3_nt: TGTGCCAGCAGCTTAGGTAGCAGTAACTATGGCTACACCTTC
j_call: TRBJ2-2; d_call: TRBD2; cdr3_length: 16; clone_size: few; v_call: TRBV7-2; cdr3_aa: CASSPVGGRALGELFF; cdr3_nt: TGTGCCAGCAGCCCAGTTGGCGGGAGGGCCCTCGGGGAGCTGTTTTTT
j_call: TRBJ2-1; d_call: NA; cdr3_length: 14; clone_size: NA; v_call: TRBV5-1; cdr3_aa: CASSYEGVRNEQFF; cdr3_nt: TGCGCCAGCAGTTATGAGGGAGTTCGGAATGAGCAGTTCTTC
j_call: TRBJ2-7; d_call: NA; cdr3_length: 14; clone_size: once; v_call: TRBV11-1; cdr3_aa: CASSFPGQSYEQYF; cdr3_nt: TGTGCCAGCAGCTTCCCCGGACAGTCCTACGAGCAGTACTTC
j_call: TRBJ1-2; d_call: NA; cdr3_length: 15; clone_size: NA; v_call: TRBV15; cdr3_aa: CATSRGLDRGYGYTF; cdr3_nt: TGTGCCACCAGCAGGGGACTCGACAGAGGATATGGCTACACCTTC
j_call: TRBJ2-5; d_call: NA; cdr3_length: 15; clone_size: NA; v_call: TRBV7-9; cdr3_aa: CASSETGTSQETQYF; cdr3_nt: TGTGCCAGCAGTGAGACCGGGACAAGTCAAGAGACCCAGTACTTC
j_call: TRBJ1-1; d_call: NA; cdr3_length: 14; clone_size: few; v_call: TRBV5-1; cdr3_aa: CASSLQGSNTEAFF; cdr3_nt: TGCGCCAGCAGCTTGCAGGGGTCGAACACTGAAGCTTTCTTT
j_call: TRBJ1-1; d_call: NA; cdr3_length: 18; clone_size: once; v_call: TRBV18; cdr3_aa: CASSPNEGPVVRNTEAFF; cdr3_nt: TGTGCCAGCTCACCCAACGAAGGGCCGGTTGTTAGGAACACTGAAGCTTTCTTT
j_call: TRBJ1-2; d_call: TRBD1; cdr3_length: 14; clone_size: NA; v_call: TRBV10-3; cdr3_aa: CAISVGQGNYGYTF; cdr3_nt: TGTGCCATCAGCGTGGGACAGGGGAACTATGGCTACACCTTC
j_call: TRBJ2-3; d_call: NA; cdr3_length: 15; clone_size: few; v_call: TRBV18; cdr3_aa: CASSPNSIRTDTQYF; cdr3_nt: TGTGCCAGCTCACCAAACTCCATTCGCACAGATACGCAGTATTTT
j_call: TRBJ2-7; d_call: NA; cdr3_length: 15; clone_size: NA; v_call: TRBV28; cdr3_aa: CASSSLSGASYEQYF; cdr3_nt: TGTGCCAGCAGTTCATTATCGGGGGCCTCCTACGAGCAGTACTTC
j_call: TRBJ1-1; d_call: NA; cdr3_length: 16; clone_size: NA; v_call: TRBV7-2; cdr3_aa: CASSPLGTKMNTEAFF; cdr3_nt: TGTGCCAGCAGCCCCTTGGGGACGAAAATGAACACTGAAGCTTTCTTT
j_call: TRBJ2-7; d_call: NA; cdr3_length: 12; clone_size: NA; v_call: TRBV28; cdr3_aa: CASSVTNYEQYF; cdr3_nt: TGTGCCAGCAGTGTTACCAACTACGAGCAGTACTTC
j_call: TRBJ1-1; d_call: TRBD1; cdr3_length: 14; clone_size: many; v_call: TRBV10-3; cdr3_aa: CAISSDRGSTEAFF; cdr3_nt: TGTGCCATCAGTTCCGACAGGGGTAGCACTGAAGCTTTCTTT
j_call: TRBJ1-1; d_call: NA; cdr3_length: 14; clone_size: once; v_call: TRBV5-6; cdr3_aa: CASSLDRGITEAFF; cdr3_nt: TGTGCCAGCAGCTTGGATCGGGGTATCACTGAAGCTTTCTTT
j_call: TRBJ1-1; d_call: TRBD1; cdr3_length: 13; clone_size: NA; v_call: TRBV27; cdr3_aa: CASSSPGQVEAFF; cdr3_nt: TGTGCCAGCAGTTCACCGGGACAGGTTGAAGCTTTCTTT
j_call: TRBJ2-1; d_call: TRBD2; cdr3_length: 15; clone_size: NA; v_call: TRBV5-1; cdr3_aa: CASSLAGGNYNEQFF; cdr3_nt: TGCGCCAGCTCTCTAGCGGGAGGGAATTACAATGAGCAGTTCTTC
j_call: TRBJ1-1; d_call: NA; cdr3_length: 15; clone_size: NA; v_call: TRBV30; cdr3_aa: CAWSPKTVSNTEAFF; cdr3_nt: TGTGCCTGGAGTCCTAAGACAGTCTCGAACACTGAAGCTTTCTTT
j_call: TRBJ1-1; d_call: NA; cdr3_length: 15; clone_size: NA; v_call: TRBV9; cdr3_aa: CASSLTDSPGFEAFF; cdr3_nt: TGTGCCAGCAGCCTGACGGACAGTCCTGGTTTTGAAGCTTTCTTT
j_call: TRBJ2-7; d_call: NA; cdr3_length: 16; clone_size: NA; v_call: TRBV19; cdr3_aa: CASSTEYGTALYEQYF; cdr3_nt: TGTGCCAGTAGTACCGAGTACGGGACGGCGTTGTACGAGCAGTACTTC
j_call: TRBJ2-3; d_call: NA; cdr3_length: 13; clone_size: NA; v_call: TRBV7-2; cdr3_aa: CASSLKGGGTQYF; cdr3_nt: TGTGCCAGCAGCTTAAAGGGGGGCGGTACGCAGTATTTT
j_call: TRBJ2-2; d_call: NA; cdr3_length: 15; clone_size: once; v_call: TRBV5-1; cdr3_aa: CASSRGGANTGELFF; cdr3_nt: TGCGCCAGCAGCCGCGGGGGCGCGAACACCGGGGAGCTGTTTTTT
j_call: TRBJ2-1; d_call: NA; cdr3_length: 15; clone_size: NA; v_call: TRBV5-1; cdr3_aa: CASSLAGDSYNEQFF; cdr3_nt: TGCGCCAGCAGCTTGGCAGGGGATTCATACAATGAGCAGTTCTTC
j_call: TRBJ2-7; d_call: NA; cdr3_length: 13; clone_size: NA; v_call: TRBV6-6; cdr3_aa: CASSLRVGYEQYF; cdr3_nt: TGTGCCAGCAGTCTCCGGGTCGGCTACGAGCAGTACTTC
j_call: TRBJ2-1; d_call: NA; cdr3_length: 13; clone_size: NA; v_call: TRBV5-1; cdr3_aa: CASSFDYYNEQFF; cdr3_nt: TGCGCCAGCAGCTTTGACTACTACAATGAGCAGTTCTTC
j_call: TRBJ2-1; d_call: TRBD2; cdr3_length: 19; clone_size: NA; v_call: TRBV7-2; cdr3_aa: CASSLAQGSGRATYNEQFF; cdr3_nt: TGTGCCAGCAGCTTGGCACAGGGAAGCGGGAGGGCCACCTACAATGAGCAGTTCTTC
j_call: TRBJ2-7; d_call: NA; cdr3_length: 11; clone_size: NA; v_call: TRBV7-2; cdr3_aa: CASSTYYEQYF; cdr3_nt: TGTGCCAGCAGCACATACTACGAGCAGTACTTC
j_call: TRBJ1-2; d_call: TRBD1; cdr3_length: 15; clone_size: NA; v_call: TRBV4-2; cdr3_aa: CASSIGTGGNYGYTF; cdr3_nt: TGTGCCAGCAGCATCGGGACAGGGGGTAACTATGGCTACACCTTC
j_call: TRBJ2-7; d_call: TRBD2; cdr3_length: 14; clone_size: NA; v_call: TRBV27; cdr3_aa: CASRGSGRPGAEYF; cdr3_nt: TGTGCCAGCAGGGGTAGCGGGAGGCCCGGAGCGGAGTACTTC
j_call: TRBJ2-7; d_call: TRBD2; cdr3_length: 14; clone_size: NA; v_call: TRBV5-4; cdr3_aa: CASSQPQSGLAVYF; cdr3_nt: TGTGCCAGCAGCCAGCCTCAGTCCGGACTAGCGGTGTACTTC
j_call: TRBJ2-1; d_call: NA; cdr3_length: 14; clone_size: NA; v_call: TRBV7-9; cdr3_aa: CASSLAGVVQEQFF; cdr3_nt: TGTGCCAGCAGCTTAGCGGGAGTCGTACAGGAGCAGTTCTTC
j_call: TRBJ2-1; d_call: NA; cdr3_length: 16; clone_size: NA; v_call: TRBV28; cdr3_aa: CASRQHGAYSYNEQFF; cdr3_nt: TGTGCCAGCAGGCAGCACGGGGCTTATTCCTACAATGAGCAGTTCTTC
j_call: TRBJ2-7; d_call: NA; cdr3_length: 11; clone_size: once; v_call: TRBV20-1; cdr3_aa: CSASGTLEQYF; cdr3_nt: TGCAGTGCCAGCGGGACACTTGAGCAGTACTTC
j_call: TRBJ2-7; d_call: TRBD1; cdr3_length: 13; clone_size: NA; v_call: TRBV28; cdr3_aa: CASSPGTGGEQYF; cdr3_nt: TGTGCCAGCAGCCCCGGGACAGGGGGCGAGCAGTACTTC
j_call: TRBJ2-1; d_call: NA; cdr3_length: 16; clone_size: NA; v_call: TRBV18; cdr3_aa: CASSQLGISSYNEQFF; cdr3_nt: TGTGCCAGCTCACAATTGGGAATAAGCTCCTACAATGAGCAGTTCTTC
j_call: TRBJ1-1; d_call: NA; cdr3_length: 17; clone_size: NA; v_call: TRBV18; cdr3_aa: CASSPRTGTTQNTEAFF; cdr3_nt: TGTGCCAGCTCACCCCGAACAGGGACGACCCAGAACACTGAAGCTTTCTTT
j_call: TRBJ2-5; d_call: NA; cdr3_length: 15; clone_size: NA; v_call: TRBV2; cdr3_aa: CASSKISGAQETQYF; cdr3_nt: TGTGCCAGCAGTAAGATAAGCGGAGCGCAAGAGACCCAGTACTTC
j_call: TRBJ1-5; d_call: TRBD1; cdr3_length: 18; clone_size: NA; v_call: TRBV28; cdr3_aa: CASSPRTGNRYSNQPQHF; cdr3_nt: TGTGCCAGCAGTCCGCGGACAGGGAATCGTTATAGCAATCAGCCCCAGCATTTT
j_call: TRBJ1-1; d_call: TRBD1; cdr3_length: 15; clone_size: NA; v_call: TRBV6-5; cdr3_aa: CASSRTGGADTEAFF; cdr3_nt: TGTGCCAGCAGCCGGACAGGGGGCGCCGACACTGAAGCTTTCTTT
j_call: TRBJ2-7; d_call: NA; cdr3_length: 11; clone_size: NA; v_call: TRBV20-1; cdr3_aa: CSAKTGREQYF; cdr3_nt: TGCAGTGCCAAGACCGGTAGGGAGCAGTACTTC
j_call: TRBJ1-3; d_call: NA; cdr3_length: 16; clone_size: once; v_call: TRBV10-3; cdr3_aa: CAISDQGTNSGNTIYF; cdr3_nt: TGTGCCATCAGTGATCAGGGGACCAACTCTGGAAACACCATATATTTT
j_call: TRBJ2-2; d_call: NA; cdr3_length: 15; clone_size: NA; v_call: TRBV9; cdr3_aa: CASSLNTGLTGELFF; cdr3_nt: TGTGCCAGCAGCCTAAACACAGGGCTCACCGGGGAGCTGTTTTTT
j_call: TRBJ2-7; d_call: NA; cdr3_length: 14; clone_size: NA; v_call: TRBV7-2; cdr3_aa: CASSVQGGSYEQYF; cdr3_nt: TGTGCCAGCAGCGTACAGGGGGGGTCCTACGAGCAGTACTTC